Below, 32 T cell receptor beta chains from the same sample are listed, as sequenced in a study of shared clonotypes between healthy human individuals. Some clones are missing from TCRdb's copy, which holds only in-frame ones; the method was immunoSEQ multiplex PCR. The sample records nearly 600,000 clones, roughly 95% being singletons. The naive CD8 fraction comprised CD45RO-negative cells positively selected for CCR7 and excluded terminally differentiated effector memory CD45RA+ cells. Sequenced input: naive CD8+ T cells sorted from blood. These receptor sequences come from a woman aged 25 to 45 in good health.

The table lists this clone with a count of one. The chain employs TRBV28 and TRBJ2-5, with 11 bases lining up with TRBD2. This CDR3 is 15 amino acids long. Germline trimming cut 5 bases from V and 3 bases from J; bases unmatched to any gene: 5. Germline assignment: CDR1 MDHEN and CDR2 SYDVKM. CDR3 bases: TGTGCCAGCAGTAGCACGGGACTAGCGGAAGAGACCCAGTACTTC. Its translation: CASSSTGLAEETQYF.

The chain couples TRBV28 to TRBJ2-4; D is undetermined. The CDR3 length is 15 residues. Germline-derived CDR1 and CDR2 are MDHEN and SYDVKM. V lost 2 bases to trimming and J lost 2 bases, with 10 bases between them. The DNA of the CDR3 is TGTGCCAGCAGTTTACGGGTGGGGTCCAAAAACATTCAGTACTTC. Translating gives CASSLRVGSKNIQYF. Looking up the rest from reference TRBV28 and TRBJ2-4 gives the full variable domain: DVKVTQSSRYLVKRTGEKVFLECVQDMDHENMFWYRQDPGLGLRLIYFSYDVKMKEKGDIPEGYSVSREKKERFSLILESASTNQTSMYLCASSLRVGSKNIQYFGAGTRLSVL.

CDR3 nucleotides: TGTGCCAGCAGATTTAGCGGGACCAGTGGCGAAACGCAGTATTTT. Its protein product is CASRFSGTSGETQYF. The chain links TRBV6-5 to TRBJ2-3; the match to TRBD2 covers 8 bases. The V gene end was trimmed by 6 bases and the J gene end by 9 bases; junction bases not matched to a gene: 14. The CDR3 covers 15 residues. Germline V gene data show CDR1 as MNHEY and CDR2 as SVGAGI.

The chain recombines TRBV4-1 with TRBJ2-7, with 11 positions matching TRBD1. This CDR3 is 16 amino acids long. Unmatched junction bases numbered 7, after V lost 4 bases and J lost 2 bases. CDR1 is MGHRA and CDR2 is YSYEKL in the germline V gene. CDR3 region: CASSRGGTGGAYEQYF. DNA for the CDR3: TGCGCCAGCAGCCGGGGAGGGACAGGGGGGGCCTACGAGCAGTACTTC.

The chain recombines TRBV6-1 with TRBJ1-2; TRBD1 matches 10 bases. V dropped 7 bases and J dropped 8; count of bases not matched to a gene: 10. There are 14 residues in the CDR3. Per germline, CDR1 MNHNS and CDR2 SASEGT. The CDR3 nucleotides are TGTGCCAGCATCGGACAGGGGGGAGACGGCGGCTACACCTTC. Translation: CASIGQGGDGGYTF.

The V gene is TRBV5-6, the J gene TRBJ1-2; D ambiguous. CDR3 size: 12 residues. The germline V gene encodes CDR1 SGHDT and CDR2 YYEEEE. V lost 2 bases and J lost 7, with 9 bases in between. As DNA, the CDR3 is TGTGCCAGCAGCTTAATCGTCAGTGGCTACACCTTC. Its protein product is CASSLIVSGYTF.

The gene calls are TRBV5-1 and TRBJ1-1; 7 bases agree with TRBD1. The V gene's germline CDR1 is SGHRS and CDR2 YFSETQ. The CDR3 loop spans 15 amino acids. The V gene end was trimmed by 4 bases and the J gene end by 0 bases; junction bases not matched to a gene: 6. The CDR3 nucleotides are TGCGCCAGCAGCCCGGGAACAGGGGTGAACACTGAAGCTTTCTTT. Protein sequence: CASSPGTGVNTEAFF.

V usage is TRBV25-1 and J usage is TRBJ1-1; 7 bases agree with TRBD1. CDR3 length: 16 amino acids. Germline V CDR1 and CDR2: MGHDK, SYGVNS. V was clipped by 1 base and J by 1 base; unmatched bases: 6. The CDR3, as DNA: TGTGCCAGCAGTGAATGGGGACAGCCCGGGAACACTGAAGCTTTCTTT. Its protein product is CASSEWGQPGNTEAFF.

The chain recombines TRBV11-2 with TRBJ2-3; D gene uncertain. Trimming took 4 bases from V and 5 from J, leaving 10 bases between them. Germline assignment: CDR1 SGHAT and CDR2 FQNNGV. This CDR3 comprises 13 residues. This CDR3 is CASSYHTEDTQYF. CDR3 sequence (DNA): TGTGCCAGCAGCTACCACACGGAAGATACGCAGTATTTT.

As regards this clone: Other DNA sequences in the same sample also yield this CDR3. The chain carries TRBV10-1 and TRBJ2-1; TRBD2 matches 10 bases. Trimming cost V 2 bases and J 10 bases; bases outside gene matches: 20. The CDR3 contains 19 residues. Germline CDR1 is WNHNN and CDR2 is SYGVQD (reference sequence). DNA for the CDR3: TGCGCCAGCAGTGAGCGTAGCGGGAGGTCCCTTAGTAAAGTCGGCGAGCAGTTCTTC. The encoded protein is CASSERSGRSLSKVGEQFF.

The V and J genes are TRBV27 and TRBJ2-7, with 9 bases matching TRBD1. Germline CDR1 MNHEY, CDR2 SMNVEV (reference sequence). This CDR3 has 13 amino acids. J gave up 7 bases and V 7 bases, and 8 bases lay outside the gene matches. For the CDR3, the DNA is TGTGCCAGCACAGAAATGACAGGGGGGGAGCAGTACTTC. Translating gives CASTEMTGGEQYF.

CDR3 sequence (DNA): TGTGCCAGCAGCCCCACTGGCAATCAGCCCCAGCATTTT. Translation: CASSPTGNQPQHF. The chain couples TRBV11-2 to TRBJ1-5; D gene ambiguous. CDR3 length equals 13 residues. Trimming stripped 5 bases from V and 2 bases from J, with 7 bases between. The germline V gene has CDR1 SGHAT and CDR2 FQNNGV.

The CDR3 is CASSIAGGPGNIQYF. CDR3 nucleotides: TGTGCCAGCAGCATAGCGGGAGGGCCTGGAAACATTCAGTACTTC. This chain uses TRBV27 with TRBJ2-4; 11 bases agree with TRBD2. V lost 6 bases to trimming and J lost 6 bases; unmatched junction nucleotides: 7. The germline V gene has CDR1 MNHEY and CDR2 SMNVEV (reference sequence). The CDR3 is made up of 15 amino acids.

The chain carries TRBV28 and TRBJ1-2; no definite D call. The CDR3 consists of 12 residues. Trimming removed 5 bases at V and 8 bases at J, with 12 bases between. Germline CDR1 reads MDHEN; CDR2 reads SYDVKM. CDR3 coding DNA: TGTGCCAGCAGTGACGCCGGTTGGGGCTACACCTTC. Residues: CASSDAGWGYTF.

The gene calls are TRBV6-1 and TRBJ2-7, with unresolved D. The ends were cut back, 3 bases at V and 1 base at J, with 4 bases in the middle. Per the germline V gene, CDR1 is MNHNS and CDR2 is SASEGT. The CDR3 length is 12 residues. CDR3 amino acids: CASSDLSYEQYF. The CDR3 DNA sequence: TGTGCCAGCAGTGATCTATCCTACGAGCAGTACTTC.

This rearrangement joins TRBV19 to TRBJ2-5; D is uncertain. The assigned J gene may be wrong: the sequence end matches TRBJ2-7 better. The CDR3 has 13 amino acids. The germline CDR1 and CDR2 sequences are LNHDA and SQIVND (reference sequence). The CDR3: CASRPGSGREQYF. CDR3 in DNA: TGTGCCAGTAGGCCGGGCAGTGGGCGCGAGCAGTACTTC.

This chain uses TRBV28 with TRBJ2-7; D ambiguous. This CDR3 is built from 14 residues. Trimming cost V 3 bases and J 3 bases, with 12 bases left between them. CDR1 and CDR2 from the germline V gene are MDHEN and SYDVKM. The CDR3 reads CASSFSTPHYEQYF. CDR3 DNA sequence: TGTGCCAGCAGTTTCTCAACCCCCCACTACGAGCAGTACTTC.

The chain is built from TRBV28 and TRBJ2-2; 11 positions agree with TRBD2. The CDR3 loop spans 18 amino acids. Germline CDR1 MDHEN, CDR2 SYDVKM. J was trimmed by 6 bases and V by 1 base; bases with no gene match: 10. Written as DNA, the CDR3 is TGTGCCAGCAGTTTATCGACTAGCGGGATAGAATTTTCCGGGGAGCTGTTTTTT. As protein: CASSLSTSGIEFSGELFF.

This chain connects TRBV10-3 to TRBJ1-2; D is ambiguous. The CDR3 runs 14 residues. Deletions cut 1 base from V and 10 bases from J, with 16 bases between. Germline V gene lookup returns CDR1 ENHRY and CDR2 SYGVKD. CDR3 loop: CAISEWYSGKDYTF. In nucleotides, the CDR3 is TGTGCCATCAGTGAGTGGTACAGTGGGAAGGACTACACCTTC.

This clone was seen only once. The chain uses TRBV19 and TRBJ2-3; possible D gene TRBD2, 6 bases. Germline loops: CDR1 LNHDA, CDR2 SQIVND (reference sequence). The V and J ends lost 3 bases and 2 bases respectively, with 21 bases between them. CDR3 length: 18 residues. The CDR3 here is CASSMYGREIWTTDTQYF. CDR3 nucleotides: TGTGCCAGTAGTATGTATGGACGGGAGATCTGGACCACAGATACGCAGTATTTT.

The chain employs TRBV9 and TRBJ2-3; a weak D match, TRBD2 (6 bases). The V end lost 3 bases, the J end lost 5 bases, and 19 bases lay between the germline ends. The germline CDR1 and CDR2 sequences are SGDLS and YYNGEE. This CDR3 has 16 amino acids. The CDR3 is CASSEDLGSSEDTQYF. CDR3 bases: TGTGCCAGCAGCGAGGATCTCGGGAGTTCTGAAGATACGCAGTATTTT.

The rearrangement links TRBV6-1 to TRBJ2-1, with a possible D match to TRBD2 (5 bases). The ends were cut back, 1 base at V and 2 bases at J, with 15 bases in the middle. This CDR3 has 17 residues. CDR1 is MNHNS and CDR2 is SASEGT in the germline V gene. CDR3 amino acids: CASSEGLIGGAYNEQFF. The CDR3 nucleotides are TGTGCCAGCAGTGAAGGACTAATCGGTGGCGCCTACAATGAGCAGTTCTTC.

The V and J genes are TRBV2 and TRBJ2-3; no clear D gene. This CDR3 spans 10 amino acids. Between the trimmed V and J ends, which lost 7 bases and 6 bases, there was a span of 5 bases. The germline V gene has CDR1 SNHLY and CDR2 FYNNEI. DNA of the CDR3: TGTGCCAGCACCGCTGATACGCAGTATTTT. This encodes CASTADTQYF.

CDR3 in DNA: TGTGCCAGCAGTTTATTCTCAAGCTCCTACAATGAGCAGTTCTTC. Protein product: CASSLFSSSYNEQFF. The chain combines TRBV27 with TRBJ2-1; D gene unclear. The CDR3 is 15 amino acids. Germline V CDR1 and CDR2: MNHEY, SMNVEV (reference sequence). V lost 1 base and J 0 bases, leaving 7 bases between the germline ends.

The rearrangement joins TRBV19 to TRBJ2-7, with D perhaps matching TRBD1 (5 bases). The CDR3 runs 13 residues. V was trimmed by 4 bases and J by 0 bases, leaving 7 bases between them. Germline CDR1 is LNHDA and CDR2 is SQIVND (reference sequence). The CDR3 coding sequence is TGTGCCAGTAGTAACAGGATCTCCTACGAGCAGTACTTC. Translated: CASSNRISYEQYF.

The gene calls are TRBV28 and TRBJ1-5, with D hard to call. Germline V CDR1 and CDR2: MDHEN, SYDVKM. V lost 5 bases, J lost 0 bases, and 17 bases lay in between. The CDR3 has 17 amino acids. The CDR3 nucleotides read TGTGCCAGCAGTCCGACTCCCTGGACCCTTAGCAATCAGCCCCAGCATTTT. It codes for CASSPTPWTLSNQPQHF.

The chain links TRBV1 to TRBJ2-5; TRBD2, the D gene given by the table, was not confirmed from the DNA. The last part of the DNA fits TRBJ2-7 better; the J call may be wrong. TRBV1 is a pseudogene segment. The CDR3 contains 16 residues. CDR3 loop: CTSSQDGTGGNYEQYF. CDR3 DNA: TGCACCAGCAGCCAAGACGGAACGGGAGGTAACTACGAGCAGTACTTC.

The genes are TRBV27 and TRBJ1-5; 11 nucleotides align to TRBD1. Germline lookup yields CDR1 MNHEY and CDR2 SMNVEV (reference sequence). CDR3 size: 15 residues. Trimming removed 6 bases from V and 5 bases from J; junction bases left unmatched: 6. The CDR3 sequence: CASSPGTGGDQPQHF. The CDR3 region has the DNA TGTGCCAGCAGCCCGGGGACAGGGGGGGATCAGCCCCAGCATTTT.

The V call is TRBV2, the J call TRBJ2-7; D is ambiguous. The CDR3 runs to 10 residues. Per the germline V gene, CDR1 is SNHLY and CDR2 is FYNNEI. The V and J ends lost 10 bases and 6 bases respectively, with 10 bases between them. The CDR3: CATRQIEQYF. The CDR3 region has the DNA TGTGCCACTCGTCAGATCGAGCAGTACTTC.

The chain couples TRBV5-1 to TRBJ2-3; D is uncertain. CDR1 and CDR2 (germline): SGHRS, YFSETQ. The V end was cut by 1 base, the J end by 0 bases, with 3 bases between. CDR3 length: 13 amino acids. CDR3 in amino acids: CASSLLSTDTQYF. The CDR3 coding sequence is TGCGCCAGCAGCTTGCTGAGCACAGATACGCAGTATTTT.

The chain recombines TRBV29-1 with TRBJ2-1; 8 bases align to TRBD2. The germline V gene encodes CDR1 SQVTM and CDR2 ANQGSEA. The J segment lost 12 bases and the V segment lost 1 base, leaving 11 bases of the junction unmatched. The CDR3 extends over 14 amino acids. The CDR3 DNA is TGCAGCGTTGAAGTTGGAGCGGGAGCTCCGGGGCAGTTCTTC. Its protein product is CSVEVGAGAPGQFF.

The V gene is TRBV14, the J gene TRBJ1-1; D is undetermined. Trimming stripped 2 bases from V and 2 bases from J, with 15 bases between. Germline V CDR1 and CDR2: SGHDN, FVKESK. The CDR3 is made up of 16 amino acids. CDR3 protein: CASSQQVNPTNTEAFF. Written as DNA, the CDR3 is TGTGCCAGCAGCCAACAAGTGAATCCGACAAACACTGAAGCTTTCTTT.